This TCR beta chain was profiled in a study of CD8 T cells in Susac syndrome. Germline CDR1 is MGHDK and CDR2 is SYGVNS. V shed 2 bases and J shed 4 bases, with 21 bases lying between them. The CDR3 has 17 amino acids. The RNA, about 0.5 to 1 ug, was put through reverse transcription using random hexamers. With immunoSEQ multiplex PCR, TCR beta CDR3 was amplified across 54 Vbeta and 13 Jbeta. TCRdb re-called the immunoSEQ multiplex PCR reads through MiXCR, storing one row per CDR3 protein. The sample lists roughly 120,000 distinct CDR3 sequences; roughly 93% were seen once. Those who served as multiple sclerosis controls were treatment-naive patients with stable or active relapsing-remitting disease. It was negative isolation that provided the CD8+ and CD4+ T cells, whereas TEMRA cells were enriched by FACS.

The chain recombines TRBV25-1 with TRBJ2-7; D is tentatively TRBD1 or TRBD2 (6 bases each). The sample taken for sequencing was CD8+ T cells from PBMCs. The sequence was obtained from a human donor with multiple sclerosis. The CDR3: CASSETTGTRRAYEQYF. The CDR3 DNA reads TGTGCCAGCAGTGAAACGACAGGTACCCGGAGGGCTTACGAGCAGTACTTC.